Following are 9 T cell receptor beta chains from one sample sequenced in a study of blood T cell repertoires in COVID-19. Method: immunoSEQ multiplex PCR; TCRdb's copy keeps in-frame clones and lacks some. The sample shows 130,000 or so clones, about four fifths of them seen only once. The sample comprised peripheral blood. Receptor source: a woman aged 55-69 years with acute or convalescent COVID-19.

This clone was recorded once. The CDR3, as DNA: TGTGCCAGCAGCGTTACAGGGGGCTACTATGGCTACACCTTC. Translated, it gives CASSVTGGYYGYTF. V is TRBV13 and J is TRBJ1-2; 9 bases align to TRBD1. Germline values: CDR1 PRHDT, CDR2 FYEKMQ (reference sequence). CDR3 size: 14 residues. Trimming removed 5 bases from V and 3 bases from J; junction bases left unmatched: 4.

This clone has just a few counts. V is TRBV5-4 and J is TRBJ2-2; possible D gene TRBD2, 5 bases. CDR3 size: 12 residues. The V end lost 5 bases, the J end lost 5 bases, and 7 bases lay between the germline ends. The germline CDR1 and CDR2 sequences are SGHNT and YYREEE (reference sequence). The CDR3, as DNA: TGTGCCAGCAGACGAGGGACCGGGGAGCTGTTTTTT. Its translation: CASRRGTGELFF.

CDR3 sequence: CAISEGGSGRYTF. CDR3 sequence (DNA): TGTGCCATCAGTGAAGGGGGTTCGGGCCGCTACACCTTC. The rearrangement links TRBV10-3 to TRBJ1-2; possible D gene TRBD1, 6 bases. V lost 3 bases to trimming and J lost 9 bases, with 14 bases between them. Germline CDR1 and CDR2: ENHRY and SYGVKD. This CDR3 contains 13 residues.

The V call is TRBV6-6, the J call TRBJ2-1; possible D gene TRBD1, 6 bases. Looked up from germline, CDR1 is MNHNY and CDR2 is SVGAGI (reference sequence). CDR3 length equals 16 residues. V lost 5 bases, J lost 6 bases, and 20 bases lay in between. CDR3 in amino acids: CASSRSQGPLGNEQFF. DNA of the CDR3: TGTGCCAGCAGTCGATCACAGGGACCTCTGGGCAATGAGCAGTTCTTC.

This chain uses TRBV5-6 with TRBJ1-2, with 8 bases that match TRBD1. The CDR3 is 13 amino acids. Germline V gene lookup returns CDR1 SGHDT and CDR2 YYEEEE. With V trimmed by 3 bases and J by 6 bases, 4 bases remained unmatched. CDR3 residues: CASSYQGADGYTF. As DNA, the CDR3 is TGTGCCAGCAGCTATCAGGGGGCAGATGGCTACACCTTC.

The chain joins TRBV3-1 (or the pseudogene TRBV3-2) to TRBJ2-2; D is unclear. Trimming shortened V by 5 bases and J by 6 bases, and 13 bases separated the two germline ends. The germline V gene encodes CDR1 LGHDT and CDR2 YNNKEL (reference sequence). The CDR3 is 14 amino acids. CDR3 loop: CASSKQTFSGELFF. For the CDR3, the DNA is TGTGCCAGCAGCAAACAGACGTTCTCCGGGGAGCTGTTTTTT.

The table lists this clone with a few counts. The CDR3 loop reads CASSLNLYSSYNEQFF. The CDR3 coding sequence is TGTGCCAGCAGCTTAAATCTCTACAGCTCCTACAATGAGCAGTTCTTC. This chain links TRBV13 with TRBJ2-1, with D unresolved. There are 16 residues in the CDR3. Germline V gene data show CDR1 as PRHDT and CDR2 as FYEKMQ (reference sequence). The V end lost 2 bases, the J end lost 0 bases, and 11 bases lay between the germline ends.

J is TRBJ1-3 and V is TRBV12-5, with TRBD1 identical over 9 bases. Germline CDR1 and CDR2: LGHNT and FRNRAP. Trimming removed 7 bases from V and 8 bases from J; junction bases left unmatched: 6. This CDR3 comprises 13 residues. The CDR3 region is CASAVDRGDTIYF. CDR3 nucleotide sequence: TGTGCTAGTGCTGTGGACAGGGGAGACACCATATATTTT.

The gene calls are TRBV25-1 and TRBJ1-2; D is unclear. V was pared by 2 bases and J by 1 base, with 5 bases between. CDR3 length: 13 amino acids. From germline, CDR1 is MGHDK and CDR2 SYGVNS. This chain's CDR3 is CASSEEFNYGYTF. CDR3 nucleotides: TGTGCCAGCAGTGAAGAGTTTAACTATGGCTACACCTTC.